The 10 T cell receptor beta chains below all came from one sample that was sequenced in a study of T-cell memory formation after mild COVID-19. MiXCR was run by TCRdb on the 5' RACE reads, yielding one entry per CDR3 protein. Found here are approximately 430,000 distinct CDR3 sequences, 23% of them singletons; the top ten hold roughly 13%. Sequenced sample: PBMCs or a T cell subset sorted from them (not recorded which). These receptors all stem from an adult woman who had mild COVID-19 (a few samples of this study predate the infection). Cell type and time point are not known.

This chain links TRBV15 with TRBJ2-3; D may match TRBD1 or TRBD2 (7 bases each). This CDR3 region has 17 residues. The V end lost 0 bases, the J end lost 1 base, and 14 bases lay between the germline ends. The germline gives CDR1 LNHNV, CDR2 YYDKDF (reference sequence). The CDR3: CATSRDRGLAGTDTQYF. CDR3 DNA sequence: TGTGCCACCAGCAGAGATAGGGGGCTAGCGGGCACAGATACGCAGTATTTT.

This clonotype was observed a handful of times. The chain uses TRBV27 and TRBJ2-1; 11 bases are a match to TRBD2. From germline, CDR1 is MNHEY and CDR2 SMNVEV (reference sequence). The CDR3 covers 16 residues. V dropped 6 bases and J dropped 5; count of bases not matched to a gene: 9. CDR3 region: CASSPDSGRANNEQFF. The CDR3 DNA follows: TGTGCCAGCAGCCCTGATAGCGGGAGGGCAAACAATGAGCAGTTCTTC.

The CDR3 DNA is TGTGCCAGCAGCATTCAGGCATGGGGCTACGAGCAGTACTTC. It specifies CASSIQAWGYEQYF. The chain joins TRBV7-9 to TRBJ2-7; no clear D. The V and J ends lost 5 bases and 3 bases respectively, with 14 bases between them. This CDR3 contains 14 residues. From germline, CDR1 is SEHNR and CDR2 FQNEAQ (reference sequence).

This chain uses TRBV6-5 with TRBJ1-6, with a weak D call TRBD1 (5 bases). V was clipped by 2 bases and J by 7 bases, with 21 bases between them. Looked up from germline, CDR1 is MNHEY and CDR2 is SVGAGI. The CDR3 runs to 18 residues. CDR3: CASSYERAGPTGNSPLHF. DNA of the CDR3: TGTGCCAGCAGTTACGAGCGGGCGGGGCCCACCGGCAATTCACCCCTCCACTTT.

This clonotype was found a few times. The V call is TRBV12-3 or TRBV12-4, the J call TRBJ1-1; TRBD1 agrees at 8 bases. The CDR3 sequence is 11 residues long. The V and J ends lost 6 bases and 11 bases, in that order; junction bases with no gene match: 5. The CDR3 spells CASSRQGSAFF. CDR3 in DNA: TGTGCCAGCAGCCGACAGGGGAGCGCTTTCTTT.

In its sample, this clonotype was seen a few times. The CDR3 reads CASSLALVAGGNEQFF. CDR3 nucleotide sequence: TGTGCCAGCAGCTTAGCCTTGGTAGCGGGGGGCAATGAGCAGTTCTTC. The chain uses TRBV7-3 and TRBJ2-1; TRBD2 matches at 10 bases. Germline V CDR1 and CDR2: SGHTA, FQGTGA. This CDR3 spans 16 amino acids. V lost 2 bases and J lost 6; bases outside the gene matches: 7.

This clonotype was counted only a few times. V and J are TRBV5-1 and TRBJ2-1, with D perhaps matching TRBD2 (6 bases). With 5 bases removed from V and 6 bases from J, the gap between germline ends came to 18 bases. Germline lookup yields CDR1 SGHRS and CDR2 YFSETQ. CDR3 size: 15 residues. CDR3 in DNA: TGCGCCAGCAGTAGGGCTAGCGCCATAGTCAATGAGCAGTTCTTC. Translating it yields CASSRASAIVNEQFF.

At least ten counts were recorded for this clonotype. This sequence joins TRBV7-6 and TRBJ2-1; possibly TRBD1 or TRBD2 for D (6 bases each). In germline, CDR1 is SGHVS, CDR2 FNYEAQ. The CDR3 consists of 15 residues. The V and J ends lost 11 bases and 0 bases respectively, with 17 bases between them. Here the CDR3 DNA reads TGTGCCTCGGGGGCCGGGGAAAGCTCCTACAATGAGCAGTTCTTC. It yields the protein CASGAGESSYNEQFF.

This clonotype showed up just a few times. The V gene is TRBV5-1, the J gene TRBJ2-2; D is undetermined. CDR1 is SGHRS and CDR2 is YFSETQ in the germline V gene. V was pared by 4 bases and J by 4 bases, with 17 bases between. The CDR3 is 16 amino acids. CDR3 sequence reads: CASSRLPDQATGELFF. CDR3 nucleotide sequence: TGCGCCAGCAGCCGATTGCCGGATCAGGCCACCGGGGAGCTGTTTTTT.

This clonotype was counted only a few times. V is TRBV5-1 and J is TRBJ1-1, with D possibly matching TRBD1 (6 bases). Trimming left V 2 bases short and J 11 bases short, with 22 bases between. This CDR3 region has 15 residues. Germline-derived CDR1 and CDR2 are SGHRS and YFSETQ. The CDR3 DNA sequence: TGCGCCAGCAGCTTATGGGGGCCTAGTCAAGGTTCGGCTTTCTTT. Protein: CASSLWGPSQGSAFF.